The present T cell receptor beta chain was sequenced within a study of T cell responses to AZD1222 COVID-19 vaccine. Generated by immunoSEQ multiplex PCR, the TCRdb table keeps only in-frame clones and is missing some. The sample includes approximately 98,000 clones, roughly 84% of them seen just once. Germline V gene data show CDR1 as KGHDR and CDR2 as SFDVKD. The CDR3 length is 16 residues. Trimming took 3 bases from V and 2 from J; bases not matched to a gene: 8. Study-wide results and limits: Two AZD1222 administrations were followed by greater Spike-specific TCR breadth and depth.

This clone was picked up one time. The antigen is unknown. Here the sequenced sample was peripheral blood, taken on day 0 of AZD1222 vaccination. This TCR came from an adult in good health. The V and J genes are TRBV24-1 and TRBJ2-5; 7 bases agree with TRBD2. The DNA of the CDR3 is TGTGCCACCAGTGATGTTTCGGGGGGAGGGCAAGAGACCCAGTACTTC. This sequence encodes CATSDVSGGGQETQYF.